These T cell receptor beta chains were read from a single sample in a study of cytomegalovirus exposure and HLA in healthy donors. The data were produced by immunoSEQ multiplex PCR, yet TCRdb's version contains in-frame clones alone and is incomplete. This sample has 200,000 or so clones, with around 83% found just once. Sequences were obtained from PBMCs. The source is a woman aged 50 to 60 in good health and CMV-seropositive. CDR3s include the opening cysteine and the closing phenylalanine or tryptophan. Each record gives: J gene, D gene, clone size, V gene, CDR3 DNA, CDR3 protein. The D gene is left open where the match is weak. Only part of the rows carry a size: once, few, many, or a class if the clone is expanded.

TRBJ2-3	.	.	TRBV19	TGTGCCAGTAGTATAGTCCAGCGAAACACAGATACGCAGTATTTT	CASSIVQRNTDTQYF
TRBJ1-2	TRBD1	few	TRBV30	TGTGCCTGGGAAGGTCCGGGACAGACCGACTATGGCTACACCTTC	CAWEGPGQTDYGYTF
TRBJ1-1	.	.	TRBV2	TGTGCCAGCAGTGAGAACAGTTTGAACACTGAAGCTTTCTTT	CASSENSLNTEAFF
TRBJ2-2	TRBD1	.	TRBV7-9	TGTGCCAGCAGCGCAGGACAGGGGTGGGCCGGGGAGCTGTTTTTT	CASSAGQGWAGELFF
TRBJ1-2	.	.	TRBV5-1	TGCGCCAGCAGCTCGGACAGCTCTGCTCCTGGCTACACCTTC	CASSSDSSAPGYTF
TRBJ1-4	TRBD1	few	TRBV29-1	TGCAGCGTACTAGGACAGGGGTATGAAAAACTGTTTTTT	CSVLGQGYEKLFF
TRBJ2-1	TRBD2	.	TRBV7-9	TGTGCCAGCAGCCCTAGCGGGAGGGCCTTTCGGTTCTTC	CASSPSGRAFRFF
TRBJ2-2	TRBD1	.	TRBV19	TGTGCCAGTAAGACCGGGACAGGGAACACCGGGGAGCTGTTTTTT	CASKTGTGNTGELFF
TRBJ2-1	.	.	TRBV30	TGTGCCTGGAGTGGGCTTCCGTACAATGAGCAGTTCTTC	CAWSGLPYNEQFF
TRBJ2-5	TRBD2	.	TRBV28	TGTGCCAGCAGTTTAGGAGTGGGGCAGGCGGGAGGGGAGACCCAGTACTTC	CASSLGVGQAGGETQYF
TRBJ1-6	.	.	TRBV28	TGTGCCAGCAGTCCACCCCTAATTTTACCCCTCCACTTT	CASSPPLILPLHF
TRBJ1-2	TRBD1	.	TRBV5-8	TGTGCCAGCAGCTCCCGCGGGACAGGTCCGGGCTACACCTTC	CASSSRGTGPGYTF
TRBJ2-7	TRBD2	.	TRBV10-3	TGTGCCATCAGAGCGGGAAGGGAAGCCTACGAGCAGTACTTC	CAIRAGREAYEQYF
TRBJ2-7	.	.	TRBV14	TGTGCCAGCAGCCAAGATCCTAGGGGCGAGCAGTACTTC	CASSQDPRGEQYF
TRBJ2-1	.	.	TRBV10-1	TGCGCCAGCAGTGAGACAACGATGCGGGAGCAGTTCTTC	CASSETTMREQFF
TRBJ2-1	.	.	TRBV5-6	TGTGCCAGCAGCTTATATCGAATGGGTGGAGACTCTCTCTACAATGAGCAGTTCTTC	CASSLYRMGGDSLYNEQFF
TRBJ2-5	TRBD2	once	TRBV15	TGTGCCACCAGCAGAGATTATGGGACTAGCGACCTCGGGGAGACCCAGTACTTC	CATSRDYGTSDLGETQYF
TRBJ1-6	.	.	TRBV18	TGTGCCAGCTCACCAGACGGGAATAATTCACCCCTCCACTTT	CASSPDGNNSPLHF
TRBJ1-5	TRBD1	.	TRBV7-2	TGTGCCAGCAGCCCCCGGACAGGGGATCAGCCCCAGCATTTT	CASSPRTGDQPQHF
TRBJ1-1	.	.	TRBV19	TGCGCCAGTAGTATCCCCGGCAGGTCCACTGAAGCTTTCTTT	CASSIPGRSTEAFF
TRBJ1-1	TRBD1	.	TRBV5-4	TGTGCCAGCCGCTCCTCCCCACAGGGGGCCACTGAAGCTTTCTTT	CASRSSPQGATEAFF
TRBJ2-1	.	once	TRBV28	TGTGCCAGCAGTCGGACTTGGAATGAGCAGTTCTTC	CASSRTWNEQFF
TRBJ2-7	.	.	TRBV21-1	TGTGCCAGCAGCCCAATCCCGGAGACAGCCACGTACTACGAGCAGTACTTC	CASSPIPETATYYEQYF
TRBJ2-7	.	.	TRBV6-5	TGTGCCAGCAGTTACAGTGGCGGCCCCTACGAGCAGTACTTC	CASSYSGGPYEQYF
TRBJ2-3	TRBD2	.	TRBV19	TGTGCCAGTAGTTCGAACTCCGGGACTAGCGGGGGGGCAAGCACAGATACGCAGTATTTT	CASSSNSGTSGGASTDTQYF
TRBJ2-2	.	.	TRBV6-5	TGTGCCAGCACGGACTTAACCGCGAACACCGGGGAGCTGTTTTTT	CASTDLTANTGELFF
TRBJ1-1	.	.	TRBV6-5	TGTGCCAGCCTACGGAGTTCGAACACTGAAGCTTTCTTT	CASLRSSNTEAFF
TRBJ1-1	.	.	TRBV6-5	TGTGCCAGCAGTCATAATTTACAGGTGAACACTGAAGCTTTCTTT	CASSHNLQVNTEAFF
TRBJ2-5	TRBD2	once	TRBV19	TGTGCCAGTAGTCCGGGACTAGCGGCTTCTTATAGGGAGACCCAGTACTTC	CASSPGLAASYRETQYF
TRBJ2-3	TRBD1	few	TRBV6-6	TGTGCCAGTCGTGGAGGACAGGGCCGCACAGATACGCAGTATTTT	CASRGGQGRTDTQYF
TRBJ1-1	.	.	TRBV2	TGTGCCAGCAGGGTTAACACAGAGAACACTGAAGCTTTCTTT	CASRVNTENTEAFF
TRBJ2-2	TRBD1	.	TRBV7-2	TGTGCCAGCAGCCCCGGGACAGGCCGAACCGGGGAGCTGTTTTTT	CASSPGTGRTGELFF
TRBJ2-7	TRBD2	.	TRBV5-1	TGCGCCAGCAGCTTGGCCCCGGGACTAGGAAGTACTTACTACGAGCAGTACTTC	CASSLAPGLGSTYYEQYF
TRBJ2-3	TRBD2	.	TRBV29-1	TGCAGCGCTAAGACTAGCGGGGACATCACAGATACGCAGTATTTT	CSAKTSGDITDTQYF
TRBJ2-7	.	once	TRBV6-5	TGTGCCAGCAGTTACTCAGGGGACTCCTACGAGCAGTACTTC	CASSYSGDSYEQYF
TRBJ2-3	TRBD2	.	TRBV10-2	TGCGCCAGCAGTGAGTCCCCTAGCGGGGGCTACACAGATACGCAGTATTTT	CASSESPSGGYTDTQYF
TRBJ1-2	.	.	TRBV29-1	TGCAGCGTTGCGACAAACACTAACTATGGCTACACCTTC	CSVATNTNYGYTF
TRBJ1-1	.	once	TRBV11-2	TGTGCCAGCAGCCCCCGCGGGGGGTATAACACTGAAGCTTTCTTT	CASSPRGGYNTEAFF
TRBJ2-1	TRBD2	.	TRBV10-2	TGCGCCATCCATAGCGGGGTGTCCTCCTACAATGAGCAGTTCTTC	CAIHSGVSSYNEQFF
TRBJ1-4	TRBD1	once	TRBV5-1	TGCGCCAGCAGCGGTGGACAGGGCGGGGGGGTTAATGAAAAACTGTTTTTT	CASSGGQGGGVNEKLFF
TRBJ1-1	TRBD1	.	TRBV18	TGTGCCAGCTCATTGACAGGGTTTTCCTACACTGAAGCTTTCTTT	CASSLTGFSYTEAFF
TRBJ2-7	TRBD2	.	TRBV5-4	TGTGCCAGCAGCTTGGGACTAGCCCAGAGCTCCTACGAGCAGTACTTC	CASSLGLAQSSYEQYF
TRBJ2-6	TRBD1	once	TRBV5-1	TGCGCCAGCAGCAGGGATGCCGGGACAGACCTCTCTGGGGCCAACGTCCTGACTTTC	CASSRDAGTDLSGANVLTF
TRBJ2-2	TRBD2	.	TRBV19	TGTGCCAGTAGTATAGATTTCAGCGGGGGCACCGGGGAGCTGTTTTTT	CASSIDFSGGTGELFF
TRBJ1-5	TRBD1	.	TRBV6-5	TGTGCCAGCAGTGCTAACAGGGGTTATCAGCCCCAGCATTTT	CASSANRGYQPQHF
TRBJ2-5	.	.	TRBV15	TGTGCCACCAGCAGAGGGTCAGAAGAAGAGACCCAGTACTTC	CATSRGSEEETQYF
TRBJ2-5	TRBD2	once	TRBV7-6	TGTGCCAGCAGCCCCGCGAGCGAGCGGGGAAGGCAGTACTTC	CASSPASERGRQYF